One TCR beta chain is described in this entry. The data were produced by immunoSEQ multiplex PCR, yet TCRdb's version contains in-frame clones alone and is incomplete. The table lists 100,000 to 150,000 clones, approximately 94% of them singletons. This entry is derived from a study of cytomegalovirus exposure and HLA in healthy donors. Across the whole study: The use of the same platform for the roughly 130 validation repertoires and the 550 to 850 first-cohort repertoires was reported by a later analysis.

This CDR3 has 12 residues. Germline V lookup: CDR1 ENHRY, CDR2 SYGVKD. V dropped 8 bases and J dropped 5 bases, with 9 bases sitting between them. Sample: PBMCs. The chain employs TRBV10-3 and TRBJ2-2; D is unclear. This clonotype was sampled from a woman in her late teens or twenties in good health and CMV-seronegative. In nucleotides, the CDR3 is TGTGCCATCCCCCTGGCAACCGGGGAGCTGTTTTTT. Amino acids: CAIPLATGELFF.